What follows describes a single TCR beta chain. J gave up 1 base and V 1 base, and 4 bases lay outside the gene matches. Germline CDR1 reads SGHVT; CDR2 reads SQSDAQ. This CDR3 region has 16 residues. The data were obtained in a study of tumor-infiltrating lymphocytes in oesophageal squamous cell carcinoma. A single record per CDR3 protein comes from TCRdb applying MiXCR to the PCR reads. The profile shows fewer than 20,000 distinct CDR3 sequences, about 50% of them singletons. V is TRBV7-4 and J is TRBJ2-4; the match to TRBD2 covers 7 bases. The sample consisted of normal esophageal tissue next to the tumor. This TCR was sampled from a female donor with esophageal squamous cell carcinoma. The CDR3, as DNA: TGTGCCAGCAGCTTAGGTTCCGGGGGGGCCAAAAACATTCAGTACTTC. Translated: CASSLGSGGAKNIQYF.